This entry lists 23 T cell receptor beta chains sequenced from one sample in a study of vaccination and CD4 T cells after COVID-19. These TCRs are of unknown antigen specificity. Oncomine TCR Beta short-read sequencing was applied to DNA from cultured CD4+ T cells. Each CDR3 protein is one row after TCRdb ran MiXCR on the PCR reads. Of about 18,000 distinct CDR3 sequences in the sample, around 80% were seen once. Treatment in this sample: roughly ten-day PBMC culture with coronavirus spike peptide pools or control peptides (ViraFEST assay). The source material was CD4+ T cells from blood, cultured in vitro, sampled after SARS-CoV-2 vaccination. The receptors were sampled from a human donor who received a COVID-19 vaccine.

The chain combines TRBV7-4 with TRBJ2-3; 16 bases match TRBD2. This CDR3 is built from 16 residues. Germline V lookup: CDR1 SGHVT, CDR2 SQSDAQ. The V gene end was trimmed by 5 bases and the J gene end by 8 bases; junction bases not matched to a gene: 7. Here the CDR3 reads CASSQPGLAGGGTQYF. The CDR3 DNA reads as TGTGCCAGCAGCCAGCCGGGACTAGCGGGGGGGGGTACGCAGTATTTT.

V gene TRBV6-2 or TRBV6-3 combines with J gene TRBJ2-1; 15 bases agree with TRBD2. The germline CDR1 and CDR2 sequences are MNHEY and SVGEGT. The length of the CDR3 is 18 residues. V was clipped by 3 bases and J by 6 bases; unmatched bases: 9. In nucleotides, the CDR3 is TGTGCCAGCAGTTATGGAGGACTAGCGGGGGGGAACATCAATGAGCAGTTCTTC. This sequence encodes CASSYGGLAGGNINEQFF.

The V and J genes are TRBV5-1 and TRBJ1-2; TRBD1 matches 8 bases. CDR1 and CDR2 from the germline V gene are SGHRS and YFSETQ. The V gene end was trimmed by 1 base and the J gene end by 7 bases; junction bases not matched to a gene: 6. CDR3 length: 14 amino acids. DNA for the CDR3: TGCGCCAGCAGCTTGTCGGGCAGGGGGCTTGGCTACACCTTC. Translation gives CASSLSGRGLGYTF. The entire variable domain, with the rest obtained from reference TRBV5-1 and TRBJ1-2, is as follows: KAGVTQTPRYLIKTRGQQVTLSCSPISGHRSVSWYQQTPGQGLQFLFEYFSETQRNKGNFPGRFSGRQFSNSRSEMNVSTLELGDSALYLCASSLSGRGLGYTFGSGTRLTVV.

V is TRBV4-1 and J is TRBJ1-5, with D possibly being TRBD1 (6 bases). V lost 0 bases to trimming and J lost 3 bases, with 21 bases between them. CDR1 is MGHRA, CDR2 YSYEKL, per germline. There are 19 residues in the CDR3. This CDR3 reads CASSQDLGGFDRPNQPQHF. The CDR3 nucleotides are TGCGCCAGCAGCCAAGATCTGGGGGGCTTCGACAGGCCCAATCAGCCCCAGCATTTT.

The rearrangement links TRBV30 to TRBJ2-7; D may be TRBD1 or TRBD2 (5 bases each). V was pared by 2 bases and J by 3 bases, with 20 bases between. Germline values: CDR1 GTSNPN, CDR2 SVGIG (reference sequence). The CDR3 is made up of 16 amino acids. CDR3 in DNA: TGTGCCTGGAGTTTCCGATTCGGGACGGTACTCTACGAGCAGTACTTC. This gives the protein CAWSFRFGTVLYEQYF. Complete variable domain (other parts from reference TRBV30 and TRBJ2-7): SQTIHQWPATLVQPVGSPLSLECTVEGTSNPNLYWYRQAAGRGLQLLFYSVGIGQISSEVPQNLSASRPQDRQFILSSKKLLLSDSGFYLCAWSFRFGTVLYEQYFGPGTRLTVT.

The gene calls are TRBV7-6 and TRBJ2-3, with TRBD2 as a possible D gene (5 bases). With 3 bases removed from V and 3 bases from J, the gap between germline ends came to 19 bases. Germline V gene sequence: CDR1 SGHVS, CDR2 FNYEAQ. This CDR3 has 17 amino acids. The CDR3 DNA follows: TGTGCCAGCAGCTTCGGCCGCCCGGCGGGCAGAACAGATACGCAGTATTTT. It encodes CASSFGRPAGRTDTQYF.

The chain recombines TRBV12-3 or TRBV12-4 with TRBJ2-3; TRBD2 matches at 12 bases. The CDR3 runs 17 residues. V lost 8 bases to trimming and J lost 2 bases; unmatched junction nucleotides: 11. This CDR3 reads CASRRILAGGNTDTQYF. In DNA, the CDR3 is TGTGCCAGCCGCCGCATTCTAGCGGGGGGGAACACAGATACGCAGTATTTT.

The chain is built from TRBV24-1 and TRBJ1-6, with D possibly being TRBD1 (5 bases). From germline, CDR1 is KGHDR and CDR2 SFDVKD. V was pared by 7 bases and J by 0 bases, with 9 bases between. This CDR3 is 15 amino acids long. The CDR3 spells CATSSGSSYNSPLHF. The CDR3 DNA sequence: TGTGCCACCAGCTCAGGGAGCTCCTATAATTCACCCCTCCACTTT.

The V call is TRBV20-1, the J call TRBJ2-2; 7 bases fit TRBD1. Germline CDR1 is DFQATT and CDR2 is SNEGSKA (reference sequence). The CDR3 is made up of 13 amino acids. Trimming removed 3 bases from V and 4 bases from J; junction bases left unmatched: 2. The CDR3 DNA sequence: TGCAGTGCTAGGACAGGGCCCACCGGGGAGCTGTTTTTT. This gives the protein CSARTGPTGELFF.

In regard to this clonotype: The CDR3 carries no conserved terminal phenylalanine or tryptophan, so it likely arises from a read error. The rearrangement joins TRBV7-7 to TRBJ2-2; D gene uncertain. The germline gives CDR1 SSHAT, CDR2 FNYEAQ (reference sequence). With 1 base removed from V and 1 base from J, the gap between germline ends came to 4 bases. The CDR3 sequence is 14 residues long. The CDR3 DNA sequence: TGTGCCAGCAGCTTAGGGCGGAACACCGGGGAGCTGTTTTTG. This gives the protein CASSLGRNTGELFL.

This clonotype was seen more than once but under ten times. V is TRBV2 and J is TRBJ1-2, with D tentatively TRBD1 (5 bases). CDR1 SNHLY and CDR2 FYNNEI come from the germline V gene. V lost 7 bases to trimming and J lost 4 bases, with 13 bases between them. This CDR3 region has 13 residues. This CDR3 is CASTLQGRYGYTF. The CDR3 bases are TGTGCCAGCACCTTGCAGGGCCGCTATGGCTACACCTTC.

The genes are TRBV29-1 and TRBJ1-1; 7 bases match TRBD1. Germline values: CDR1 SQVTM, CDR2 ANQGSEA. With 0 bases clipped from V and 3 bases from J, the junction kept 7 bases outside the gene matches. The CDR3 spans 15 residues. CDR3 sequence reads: CSVEETGTGDTEAFF. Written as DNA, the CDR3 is TGCAGCGTTGAAGAGACAGGGACGGGCGACACTGAAGCTTTCTTT. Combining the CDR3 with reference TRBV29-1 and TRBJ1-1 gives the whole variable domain SAVISQKPSRDICQRGTSLTIQCQVDSQVTMMFWYRQQPGQSLTLIATANQGSEATYESGFVIDKFPISRPNLTFSTLTVSNMSPEDSSIYLCSVEETGTGDTEAFFGQGTRLTVV.

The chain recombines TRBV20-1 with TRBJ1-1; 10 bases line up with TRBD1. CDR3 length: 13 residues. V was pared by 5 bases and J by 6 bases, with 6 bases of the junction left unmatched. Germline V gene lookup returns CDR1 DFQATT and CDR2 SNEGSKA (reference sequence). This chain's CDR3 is CSAPDRGLSEAFF. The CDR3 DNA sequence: TGCAGTGCTCCCGACAGGGGGCTATCTGAAGCTTTCTTT.

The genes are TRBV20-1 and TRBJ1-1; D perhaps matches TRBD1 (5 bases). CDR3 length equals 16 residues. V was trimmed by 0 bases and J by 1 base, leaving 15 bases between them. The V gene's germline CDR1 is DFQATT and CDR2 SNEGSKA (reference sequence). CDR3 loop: CSARDSSRDRNTEAFF. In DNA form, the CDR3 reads TGCAGTGCTAGAGATTCTTCCAGGGACCGGAACACTGAAGCTTTCTTT.

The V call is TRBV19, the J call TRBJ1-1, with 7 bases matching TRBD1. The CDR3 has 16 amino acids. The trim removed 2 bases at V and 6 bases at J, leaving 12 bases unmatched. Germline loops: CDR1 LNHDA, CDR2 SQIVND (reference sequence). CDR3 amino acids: CASSISPAGGSAEAFF. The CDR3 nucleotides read TGTGCCAGTAGTATATCCCCTGCAGGGGGTAGCGCTGAAGCTTTCTTT. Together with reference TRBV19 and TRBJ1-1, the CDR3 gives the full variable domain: DGGITQSPKYLFRKEGQNVTLSCEQNLNHDAMYWYRQDPGQGLRLIYYSQIVNDFQKGDIAEGYSVSREKKESFPLTVTSAQKNPTAFYLCASSISPAGGSAEAFFGQGTRLTVV.

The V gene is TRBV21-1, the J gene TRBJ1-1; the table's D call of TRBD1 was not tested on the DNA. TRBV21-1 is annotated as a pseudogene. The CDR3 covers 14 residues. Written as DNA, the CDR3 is TGTGCCAGCAGCAAGGACACCCAGGGCACTGAAGCTTTCTTT. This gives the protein CASSKDTQGTEAFF.

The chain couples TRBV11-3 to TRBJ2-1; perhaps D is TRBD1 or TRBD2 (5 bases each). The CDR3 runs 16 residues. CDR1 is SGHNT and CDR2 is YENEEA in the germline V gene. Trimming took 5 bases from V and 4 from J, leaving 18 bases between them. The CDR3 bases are TGTGCCAGCAGCAAAGTGGGACCCCCTAGGTACAATGAGCAGTTCTTC. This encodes CASSKVGPPRYNEQFF.

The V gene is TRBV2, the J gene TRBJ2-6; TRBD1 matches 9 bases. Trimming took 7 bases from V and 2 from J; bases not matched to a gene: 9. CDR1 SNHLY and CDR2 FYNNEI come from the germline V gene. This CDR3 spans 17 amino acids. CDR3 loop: CASNRDRVVAGANVLTF. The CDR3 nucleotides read TGTGCCAGCAACCGGGACAGGGTAGTTGCTGGGGCCAACGTCCTGACTTTC.

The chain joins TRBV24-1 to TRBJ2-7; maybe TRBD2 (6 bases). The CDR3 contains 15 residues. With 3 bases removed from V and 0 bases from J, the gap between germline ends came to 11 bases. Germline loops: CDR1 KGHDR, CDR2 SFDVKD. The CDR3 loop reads CATSDPGRSSYEQYF. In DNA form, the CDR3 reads TGTGCCACCAGTGATCCCGGGAGAAGCTCCTACGAGCAGTACTTC.

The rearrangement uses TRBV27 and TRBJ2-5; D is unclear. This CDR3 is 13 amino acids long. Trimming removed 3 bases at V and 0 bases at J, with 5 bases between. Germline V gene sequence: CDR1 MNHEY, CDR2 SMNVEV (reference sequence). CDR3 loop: CASSLVYQETQYF. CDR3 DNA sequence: TGTGCCAGCAGTTTGGTGTACCAAGAGACCCAGTACTTC.

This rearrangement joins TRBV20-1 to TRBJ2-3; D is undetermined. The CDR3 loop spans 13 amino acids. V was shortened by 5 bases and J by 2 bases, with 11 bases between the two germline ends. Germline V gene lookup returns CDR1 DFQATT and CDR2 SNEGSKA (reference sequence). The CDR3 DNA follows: TGCAGTGCTCCCCCCAACAACACAGATACGCAGTATTTT. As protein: CSAPPNNTDTQYF.

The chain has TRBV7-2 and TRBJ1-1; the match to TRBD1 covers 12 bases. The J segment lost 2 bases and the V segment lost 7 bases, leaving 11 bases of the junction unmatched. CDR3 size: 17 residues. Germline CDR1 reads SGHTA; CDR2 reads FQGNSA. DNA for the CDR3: TGTGCCAGCATCAAGGGACAGGGGGCATTTCTAAACACTGAAGCTTTCTTT. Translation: CASIKGQGAFLNTEAFF.

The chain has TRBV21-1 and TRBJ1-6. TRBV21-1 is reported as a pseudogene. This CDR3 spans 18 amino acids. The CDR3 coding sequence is TGTGCCAGCAGCAAAGGGAAGGCAGCCCGCTCCTATAATTCACCCCTCCACTTT. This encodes CASSKGKAARSYNSPLHF.